This note documents a single T cell receptor beta chain sequence. Its target is not known. The germline CDR1 and CDR2 sequences are SGHRS and YFSETQ. Trimming took 0 bases from V and 2 from J; bases not matched to a gene: 11. CDR3 length: 19 residues. These data are taken from a study of T-cell memory formation after mild COVID-19. Broader study findings: CD4+ contracting clones were found mainly in CM and EM, and CD8+ ones in EMRA. A second wave expanding day 15 to 37 was CD4+-biased; contracting clones were balanced. Within pre-infection memory, some responding clones were found, suggesting cross-reactive memory joined.

TCRdb re-analysed the 5' RACE reads in MiXCR, keeping a single row per CDR3 protein. The data show under 700,000 distinct CDR3 sequences, with roughly 22% seen just once and about 12% held by the top ten. Material: PBMCs or a T cell subset sorted from them (not recorded which). J is TRBJ2-3 and V is TRBV5-1; 11 bases are a match to TRBD2. The receptor comes from an adult woman who had mild COVID-19 (a few samples of this study predate the infection). Cell type and time point are not known. The CDR3 DNA follows: TGCGCCAGCAGCTTGGTCGGGGCTAGCGGGGGGTATTCCACAGATACGCAGTATTTT. Amino acid sequence: CASSLVGASGGYSTDTQYF.